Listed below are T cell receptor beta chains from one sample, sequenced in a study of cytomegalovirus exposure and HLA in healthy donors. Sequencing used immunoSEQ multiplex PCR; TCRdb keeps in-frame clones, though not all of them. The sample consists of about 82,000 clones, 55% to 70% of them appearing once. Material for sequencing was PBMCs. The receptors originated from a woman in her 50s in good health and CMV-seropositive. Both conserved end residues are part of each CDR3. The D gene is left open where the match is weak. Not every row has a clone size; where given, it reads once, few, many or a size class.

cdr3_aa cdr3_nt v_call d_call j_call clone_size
CASSLGGSSGAYEQYF TGTGCCAGCAGCTTGGGGGGGTCTAGCGGGGCCTACGAGCAGTACTTC TRBV7-2 TRBD2 TRBJ2-7 NA
CASSTKRGGLADTQYF TGTGCCAGTAGTACTAAGCGGGGGGGCTTGGCAGATACGCAGTATTTT TRBV19 TRBD2 TRBJ2-3 NA
CSVRDSLYHEQYF TGCAGCGTTAGGGACAGTCTCTATCACGAGCAGTACTTC TRBV29-1 TRBD1 TRBJ2-7 few
CASSQTSGGLDTQYF TGCGCCAGCAGCCAGACTAGCGGGGGTTTGGATACGCAGTATTTT TRBV10-1 TRBD2 TRBJ2-3 NA
CATSLDRGTEAFF TGTGCCACCAGCCTCGACAGGGGCACTGAAGCTTTCTTT TRBV15 TRBD1 TRBJ1-1 NA
CASSRTSGGAQETQYF TGTGCCAGCAGCCGGACTAGCGGGGGGGCTCAAGAGACCCAGTACTTC TRBV11-1 TRBD2 TRBJ2-5 NA
CASSIAGGLRETQYF TGTGCCAGTAGTATAGCGGGGGGGCTAAGGGAGACCCAGTACTTC TRBV19 TRBD2 TRBJ2-5 NA
CASSIAVSNQPQHF TGTGCCAGTAGTATAGCAGTGAGCAATCAGCCCCAGCATTTT TRBV19 NA TRBJ1-5 NA
CASSGSVPSSYNEQFF TGCGCCAGCAGTGGATCGGTGCCAAGCTCCTACAATGAGCAGTTCTTC TRBV10-1 NA TRBJ2-1 once
CASSLPPGAGELFF TGTGCCAGCTCACTCCCGCCGGGGGCCGGGGAGCTGTTTTTT TRBV18 NA TRBJ2-2 NA